The 7 T cell receptor beta chains below all came from one sample that was sequenced in a study of early T cells in non-severe SARS-CoV-2 infection. TCRdb recomputed calls from the 5' RACE reads with MiXCR, one row per CDR3 protein. The table includes more than 45,000 distinct CDR3 sequences, about 5.6% detected once. The specimen was whole blood. Receptors originate from an adult who was a healthcare worker with PCR-confirmed SARS-CoV-2 infection or an uninfected control (not recorded which).

This clonotype showed up just a few times. V is TRBV7-9 and J is TRBJ1-5; D remains ambiguous. The CDR3 extends over 12 amino acids. The germline CDR1 and CDR2 sequences are SEHNR and FQNEAQ (reference sequence). Trimming stripped 2 bases from V and 3 bases from J, with 2 bases between. This CDR3 is CASSLTNQPQHF. As DNA, the CDR3 is TGTGCCAGCAGCTTAACCAATCAGCCCCAGCATTTT.

This sequence joins TRBV7-2 and TRBJ1-5; 10 positions match TRBD1. The CDR3 has 14 amino acids. V shed 4 bases, J shed 6 bases, and the junction held 3 bases outside the gene matches. From germline, CDR1 is SGHTA and CDR2 FQGNSA. The CDR3 sequence: CASSCDRGRQPQHF. In DNA form, the CDR3 reads TGTGCCAGCAGCTGCGACAGGGGGCGTCAGCCCCAGCATTTT.

This clonotype has only a few counts. V and J are TRBV10-3 and TRBJ2-1, with no clear D. The V gene's germline CDR1 is ENHRY and CDR2 SYGVKD. The V end was cut by 1 base, the J end by 6 bases, with 10 bases between. This CDR3 contains 14 residues. This chain's CDR3 is CAISEFPASNEQFF. CDR3 nucleotides: TGTGCCATCAGTGAGTTCCCCGCTAGCAATGAGCAGTTCTTC.

This clonotype was seen at least ten times. The V call is TRBV6-1, the J call TRBJ2-7, with 10 nucleotides matching TRBD2. The V gene end was trimmed by 1 base and the J gene end by 1 base; junction bases not matched to a gene: 1. The germline V gene encodes CDR1 MNHNS and CDR2 SASEGT. The CDR3 has 15 amino acids. In DNA form, the CDR3 reads TGTGCCAGCAGTGAAGGGACTAGCGGATCCTACGAGCAGTACTTC. As protein: CASSEGTSGSYEQYF.

This chain connects TRBV7-2 to TRBJ1-5; D is uncertain. V lost 2 bases, J lost 4 bases, and 9 bases lay in between. Germline CDR1 is SGHTA and CDR2 is FQGNSA. CDR3 length: 14 amino acids. This chain's CDR3 is CASSLTGINQPQHF. In DNA form, the CDR3 reads TGTGCCAGCAGCTTAACTGGGATTAATCAGCCCCAGCATTTT.

The CDR3 sequence: CASSKNRGENTEAFF. CDR3 nucleotides: TGTGCCAGCAGCAAAAACAGGGGAGAAAACACTGAAGCTTTCTTT. This chain joins TRBV7-8 and TRBJ1-1; 7 bases are shared with TRBD1. Per the germline V gene, CDR1 is SGHVS and CDR2 is FQNEAQ. V shed 5 bases, J shed 2 bases, and the junction held 8 bases outside the gene matches. The CDR3 spans 15 residues.

This clonotype was recorded many times. The J gene is TRBJ1-6, the V gene TRBV5-4, with 10 bases identical to TRBD1. The trim removed 4 bases at V and 13 bases at J, leaving 8 bases unmatched. The CDR3 runs to 14 residues. Germline CDR1 SGHNT, CDR2 YYREEE (reference sequence). CDR3 loop: CASSTGQGLNPLHF. The DNA of the CDR3 is TGTGCCAGCAGCACGGGACAGGGGTTGAACCCCCTCCACTTT.